This TCR beta chain stems from a study of CD8 T cells in Susac syndrome. RNA, at about 0.45 to 1 ug, was reverse transcribed with random hexamers. Each CDR3 protein is one row after TCRdb ran MiXCR on the immunoSEQ multiplex PCR reads. The sample includes roughly 400,000 distinct CDR3 sequences, about 85% seen only once; the top ten take roughly 0.11%. TEMRA cells were FACS-enriched, unlike CD8+ and CD4+ T cells, which were negatively isolated. The length of the CDR3 is 15 residues. From germline, CDR1 is SGHDN and CDR2 FVKESK. With V trimmed by 4 bases and J by 9 bases, 15 bases remained unmatched. The sequencing input was CD8+ T cells from PBMCs. V is TRBV14 and J is TRBJ2-7; TRBD1 matches 7 bases. This sequence originates from a human donor with multiple sclerosis. The CDR3 nucleotides read TGTGCCAGCAGCCCCTTTAATACCCGACAGGGTAGGCAGTACTTC. Translating it yields CASSPFNTRQGRQYF.